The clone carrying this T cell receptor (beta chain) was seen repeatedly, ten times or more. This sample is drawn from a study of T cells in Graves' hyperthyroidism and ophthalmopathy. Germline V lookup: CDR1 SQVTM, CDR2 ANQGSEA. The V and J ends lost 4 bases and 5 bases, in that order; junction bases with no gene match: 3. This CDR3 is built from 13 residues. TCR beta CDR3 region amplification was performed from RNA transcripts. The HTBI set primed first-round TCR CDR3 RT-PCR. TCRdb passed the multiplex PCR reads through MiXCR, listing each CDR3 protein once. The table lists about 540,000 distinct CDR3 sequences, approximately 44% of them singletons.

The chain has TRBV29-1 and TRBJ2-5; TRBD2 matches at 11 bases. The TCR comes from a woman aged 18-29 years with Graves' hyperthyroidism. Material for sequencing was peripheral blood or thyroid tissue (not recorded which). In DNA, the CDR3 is TGCAGCGTTGTACTAGCGGGAGCGGAGACCCAGTACTTC. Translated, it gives CSVVLAGAETQYF.